This entry lists 19 T cell receptor beta chains sequenced from one sample in a study of prognosis after radiotherapy for stage I lung cancer. Two-round multiplex PCR on genomic DNA was the method by which TCR beta CDR3 was amplified. The use of primers specific to each TRBV and TRBJ gene characterized first-round PCR. A single record per CDR3 protein comes from TCRdb applying MiXCR to the multiplex PCR reads. The profile shows roughly 32,000 distinct CDR3 sequences, around two fifths of them singletons. Sample: PBMCs, taken before or after stereotactic body radiation therapy (not recorded which). These receptors were obtained from a donor over 45 with non-small cell lung cancer.

Comment on this clonotype: The junction differs from germline at one of its ends, possibly a read error. V gene TRBV6-1 combines with J gene TRBJ2-7; 9 nucleotides match TRBD1. Germline CDR1 MNHNS, CDR2 SASEGT. The CDR3 totals 13 residues. The CDR3 nucleotides are TGTGCTAGCAGGGACAGGGTCCTATGTGAGCAGTACTTC. As protein: CASRDRVLCEQYF.

The CDR3 nucleotides are TGTGCCAGCACCCCGGGGGACGCAGGGAGCTATGGCTACACCTTC. As protein: CASTPGDAGSYGYTF. V and J are TRBV6-1 and TRBJ1-2; TRBD1 might be the D (5 bases). The germline CDR1 and CDR2 sequences are MNHNS and SASEGT. CDR3 length equals 15 residues. The ends were cut back, 7 bases at V and 4 bases at J, with 19 bases in the middle.

A remark on this clonotype: One end of the junction varies from germline; a read error may be responsible. The chain joins TRBV2 to TRBJ1-2, with D unclear. The CDR3 has 14 amino acids. Looked up from germline, CDR1 is SNHLY and CDR2 is FYNNEI. CDR3 region: CARAASPFSEGYTF. The CDR3 nucleotides are TGTGCCAGAGCGGCCAGCCCCTTCTCGGAGGGCTACACATTC.

This clonotype was seen ten or more times. J is TRBJ2-1 and V is TRBV5-4, with 8 bases aligning to TRBD2. The CDR3 runs to 14 residues. The V gene's germline CDR1 is SGHNT and CDR2 YYREEE (reference sequence). V shed 2 bases and J 6 bases; nucleotides not matched to a gene: 4. The CDR3 sequence: CASSFPGGLNEQFF. The CDR3 nucleotides are TGTGCCAGCAGCTTTCCGGGGGGGCTCAATGAGCAGTTCTTC.

This clonotype was recorded at least ten times. This chain links TRBV2 with TRBJ1-6, with D possibly being TRBD1 (5 bases). The germline gives CDR1 SNHLY, CDR2 FYNNEI. The CDR3 length is 14 residues. The V and J ends lost 9 bases and 10 bases respectively, with 19 bases between them. CDR3 in DNA: TGTGCCAGGGGAGGTTGGGACGCCTACTCACCCCTCCACTTT. Translation: CARGGWDAYSPLHF.

A remark on this clonotype: The junction departs from the called germline gene at one end, perhaps through a read error. The rearrangement joins TRBV10-3 to TRBJ2-6; D may be TRBD1 (7 bases). The CDR3 is 15 residues long. Germline lookup yields CDR1 ENHRY and CDR2 SYGVKD. The CDR3 protein is CAAGQWGSGSNVLTF. The CDR3 coding sequence is TGTGCCGCGGGACAGTGGGGCTCTGGGTCCAACGTCCTGACTTTC.

This clonotype was seen at least ten times. The rearrangement joins TRBV19 to TRBJ1-4; possible D gene TRBD1, 6 bases. The CDR3 length is 13 residues. Trimming stripped 7 bases from V and 5 bases from J, with 11 bases between. Germline V gene data show CDR1 as LNHDA and CDR2 as SQIVND (reference sequence). This chain's CDR3 is CASKSRGNEKLFF. For the CDR3, the DNA is TGTGCCAGTAAATCCAGGGGAAATGAAAAACTGTTTTTT.

To note about this clonotype: A read error is likely here: a far larger clone is one base away. The DNA of the CDR3 is TGTGCCAGCAGTTTGAATGGGCCGGACATGAACACTGAAGCTTTCTTT. This sequence encodes CASSLNGPDMNTEAFF. The chain has TRBV19 and TRBJ1-1; D possibly corresponds to TRBD1 (5 bases). From germline, CDR1 is LNHDA and CDR2 SQIVND (reference sequence). V lost 9 bases and J 0 bases, leaving 20 bases between the germline ends. This CDR3 contains 16 residues.

This clonotype is termed medium-sized. V is TRBV27 and J is TRBJ2-7; tentatively, D is TRBD2 (6 bases). Germline V gene sequence: CDR1 MNHEY, CDR2 SMNVEV (reference sequence). CDR3 size: 12 residues. The V gene lost 7 bases and the J gene lost 6 bases, with 13 bases spanning the gap. The CDR3: CASTNYGGEQYF. CDR3 nucleotide sequence: TGTGCCAGCACGAACTACGGGGGCGAGCAGTACTTC.

The chain has TRBV6-1 and TRBJ2-7; 10 positions match TRBD2. The length of the CDR3 is 14 residues. V was pared by 6 bases and J by 2 bases, with 4 bases of the junction left unmatched. Germline V CDR1 and CDR2: MNHNS, SASEGT. This chain's CDR3 is CASRTGLAAYEQYF. CDR3 DNA sequence: TGTGCCAGCAGAACAGGACTAGCGGCCTACGAGCAGTACTTC.

A single count supports this clonotype. This likely came from a read error, as a far larger clone is one base away. V and J are TRBV27 and TRBJ1-5; no clear D. The CDR3 is 13 residues long. V was shortened by 8 bases and J by 5 bases, with 13 bases between the two germline ends. Germline-derived CDR1 and CDR2 are MNHEY and SMNVEV (reference sequence). The CDR3 here is CASHQYPDQPQHF. In nucleotides, the CDR3 is TGTGCCAGCCACCAGTACCCTGATCAGCCCCAGCATTTT.

In its sample, this clonotype was seen a few times. One base away lies a much larger clone, so this may be a sequencing read error. This chain joins TRBV7-8 and TRBJ1-4, with D hard to call. CDR3 length: 13 amino acids. CDR1 is SGHVS and CDR2 is FQNEAQ in the germline V gene. The CDR3 protein is CASSLGENEELFF. DNA for the CDR3: TGTGCCAGCAGCTTAGGAGAGAATGAAGAACTGTTTTTT. The full variable domain, its missing parts supplied by reference TRBV7-8 and TRBJ1-4, is GAGVSQSPRYKVAKRGQDVALRCDPISGHVSLFWYQQALGQGPEFLTYFQNEAQLDKSGLPSDRFFAERPEGSVSTLKIQRTQQEDSAVYLCASSLGENEELFFGSGTQLSVL.

The chain recombines TRBV28 with TRBJ2-1, with 10 bases that match TRBD2. V was pared by 7 bases and J by 5 bases, with 11 bases of the junction left unmatched. CDR1 MDHEN and CDR2 SYDVKM come from the germline V gene. The CDR3 covers 16 residues. The CDR3 region has the DNA TGTGCCAGCATTAAACCGGGACTAGCGTGGAACAATGAGCAGTTCTTC. The encoded protein is CASIKPGLAWNNEQFF.

This clonotype was detected many times. The V call is TRBV24-1, the J call TRBJ1-2; 7 bases are shared with TRBD1. The CDR3 length is 15 residues. The trim removed 2 bases at V and 0 bases at J, leaving 2 bases unmatched. Germline V gene lookup returns CDR1 KGHDR and CDR2 SFDVKD. The CDR3 DNA follows: TGTGCCACCAGTGATTCGACAGGGCCTAACTATGGCTACACCTTC. Protein: CATSDSTGPNYGYTF.

This clonotype showed up many times. The genes are TRBV27 and TRBJ2-7, with D possibly matching TRBD1 (6 bases). The CDR3 totals 12 residues. Germline V CDR1 and CDR2: MNHEY, SMNVEV (reference sequence). The ends were cut back, 7 bases at V and 3 bases at J, with 10 bases in the middle. Here the CDR3 DNA reads TGTGCCAGCAATTCGACAGGCTACGAGCAGTACTTC. Its protein product is CASNSTGYEQYF.

The chain couples TRBV6-2 or TRBV6-3 to TRBJ2-7; D not certain. CDR1 and CDR2 (germline): MNHEY, SVGEGT. V was clipped by 4 bases and J by 5 bases, with 15 bases between them. This CDR3 has 14 amino acids. The CDR3 sequence: CASSFDGLMNEQYF. CDR3 in DNA: TGTGCCAGCAGTTTCGACGGGTTAATGAACGAGCAGTACTTC.

The J gene is TRBJ2-1, the V gene TRBV5-1, with 13 positions matching TRBD2. The V gene's germline CDR1 is SGHRS and CDR2 YFSETQ. V lost 7 bases and J lost 6; bases outside the gene matches: 1. This CDR3 has 13 residues. In DNA, the CDR3 is TGCGCCAGCTGGACTAGCGGGGGCAATGAGCAGTTCTTC. This encodes CASWTSGGNEQFF.

This clonotype was detected ten times or more. A read error is likely, as this CDR3 ends without the conserved phenylalanine or tryptophan. CDR3 region: CAIRGDGLGTEAFS. CDR3 nucleotides: TGTGCCATCAGGGGGGACGGCCTGGGCACTGAAGCTTTCTCT. The chain combines TRBV10-3 with TRBJ1-1; TRBD1 might be the D (5 bases). V gave up 6 bases and J gave up 4 bases, with 15 bases separating them. Germline V CDR1 and CDR2: ENHRY, SYGVKD. CDR3 length equals 14 residues.

Notes on this clonotype: One end of the junction fails to match germline, which may point to a read error. The rearrangement joins TRBV5-1 to TRBJ1-2; D perhaps matches TRBD1 (5 bases). There are 14 residues in the CDR3. Germline V gene sequence: CDR1 SGHRS, CDR2 YFSETQ. CDR3 bases: TGCACCAGCAGCACGGGACGGTTTAACTATGGCTACACCTTC. Translated, it gives CTSSTGRFNYGYTF.